The rows below give T cell receptor beta chains drawn from one sample of a study of blood T cell repertoires in COVID-19. This table comes from immunoSEQ multiplex PCR, and its TCRdb copy is limited to in-frame clones, with some not included. The sample contains under 150,000 clones, more than 80% of which appear only once. Material for sequencing was peripheral blood. The source of these receptors is a woman aged 60 to 75 with COVID-19, enrolled during active disease. Each CDR3 is given with its conserved first and last residue. The D gene is left open where the match is weak. The size field is filled for only some rows; it gives once, few, many or a size class.

>TRBV9|NA|once|TRBJ2-1
TGTGCCAGCACGTCGGGTGTCGTCTCCTACAATGAGCAGTTCTTC
CASTSGVVSYNEQFF
>TRBV7-9|NA|NA|TRBJ1-2
TGTGCCAGCAGTCGGCCGCAGGGTTTAGGCTACACCTTC
CASSRPQGLGYTF
>TRBV29-1|TRBD2|NA|TRBJ2-1
TGCAGCGTAGCGGGGAGCTCCTACAATGAGCAGTTCTTC
CSVAGSSYNEQFF
>TRBV9|TRBD2|NA|TRBJ2-1
TGTGCCAGCAGCGTCGGCAGCGGGGTCTCCTACAATGAGCAGTTCTTC
CASSVGSGVSYNEQFF
>TRBV6-5|TRBD1|NA|TRBJ1-1
TGTGCCAGCAGGCCGGGACAGATGAACACTGAAGCTTTCTTT
CASRPGQMNTEAFF
>TRBV20-1|NA|NA|TRBJ1-2
TGCAGTGCCCCTACCCCGGACACCTTC
CSAPTPDTF
>TRBV27|NA|NA|TRBJ1-2
TGTGCCAGCAGTTTTTCGGCAGGGTGGGCCTATGGCTACACCTTC
CASSFSAGWAYGYTF
>TRBV11-3|NA|NA|TRBJ1-5
TGTGCCAGCAGCCTTAACTTCCACCAAAATCGACATGGCAATCAGCCCCAGCATTTT
CASSLNFHQNRHGNQPQHF
>TRBV11-2|TRBD2|NA|TRBJ2-1
TGTGCCAGCAGCCTCATGACTAGCGGGGGGCCACGGGGTGAGCAGTTCTTC
CASSLMTSGGPRGEQFF
>TRBV3-1/TRBV3-2|NA|few|TRBJ1-3
TGTGCCAGCAGCCAAGGGGCCAGGCACTCTGGAAACACCATATATTTT
CASSQGARHSGNTIYF
>TRBV27|TRBD1|NA|TRBJ1-2
TGTGCCAGCAGTTTGGAGGGGGCGAGGTATGGCTACACCTTC
CASSLEGARYGYTF
>TRBV4-3|TRBD1|NA|TRBJ1-2
TGCGCCAGCAGCCCATGGCAGGGGGCTGATGGCTACACCTTC
CASSPWQGADGYTF
>TRBV29-1|TRBD1|once|TRBJ2-7
TGCAGCGTTGAAGATTCAGGGACAGGGACCTACGAGCAGTACTTC
CSVEDSGTGTYEQYF
>TRBV6-6|NA|NA|TRBJ1-2
TGTGCCAGCAGTTTGGCAGAAACCACTAACTATGGCTACACCTTC
CASSLAETTNYGYTF
>TRBV7-3|NA|few|TRBJ1-2
TGTGCCAGCAGCTTACAGGGTTACTATGGCTACACCTTC
CASSLQGYYGYTF
>TRBV28|TRBD2|NA|TRBJ2-3
TGTGCCAGCACCGGGGATCGAGGGGAGGGGGATACGCAGTATTTT
CASTGDRGEGDTQYF
>TRBV5-1|NA|once|TRBJ2-6
TGCGCCAGCAGCCCTAGGACAGCTGGGGCCAACGTCCTGACTTTC
CASSPRTAGANVLTF
>TRBV20-1|TRBD2|NA|TRBJ2-3
TGCAGTGCTAGTCGTGGCGGGGGGATCACAGATACGCAGTATTTT
CSASRGGGITDTQYF
>TRBV3-1/TRBV3-2|NA|NA|TRBJ1-1
TGTGCCAGCAGCCCCCGCCCATTTGGCGGCGTCACTGAAGCTTTCTTT
CASSPRPFGGVTEAFF
>TRBV4-3|TRBD2|NA|TRBJ2-1
TGCGCCAGCAGCCAAGATCTAGCGGGGACGTCTCGGAATGAGCAGTTCTTC
CASSQDLAGTSRNEQFF
>TRBV15|NA|NA|TRBJ2-6
TGTGCCACCAGCAGGCAGGAAGCAGACAGCTCTGGGGCCAACGTCCTGACTTTC
CATSRQEADSSGANVLTF
>TRBV6-2/TRBV6-3|TRBD2|NA|TRBJ2-3
TGTGCCAGCAGCCCCGTTTGGGGGGGGTTAGATACGCAGTATTTT
CASSPVWGGLDTQYF
>TRBV4-2|NA|few|TRBJ1-2
TGTGCCAGCAGCCAAGATTCCCCCGTGCGGTATGGCTACACCTTC
CASSQDSPVRYGYTF
>TRBV2|NA|NA|TRBJ2-3
TGTGCCAGCAGTGAAGCCTCTAGCACAGATACGCAGTATTTT
CASSEASSTDTQYF
>TRBV7-6|NA|NA|TRBJ2-2
TGTGCCAGCAGCTTTGGGGGGGCAGGGAACACCGGGGAGCTGTTTTTT
CASSFGGAGNTGELFF
>TRBV4-1|NA|few|TRBJ2-3
TGCGCCAGCAGCCGCGGATTGGTACAGGGAGCAGATACGCAGTATTTT
CASSRGLVQGADTQYF
>TRBV6-5|TRBD1|NA|TRBJ2-2
TGTGCCAGCAGTAAACAGGGGCGTAGCACCGGGGAGCTGTTTTTT
CASSKQGRSTGELFF
>TRBV5-5|NA|NA|TRBJ1-4
TGTGCCAGCAGCTTGGGCCCCGACAGGTACAATGAAAAACTGTTTTTT
CASSLGPDRYNEKLFF
>TRBV19|TRBD1|NA|TRBJ1-4
TGTGCCAGTAGTCTGACAGGGGAGGTCGAAAAACTGTTTTTT
CASSLTGEVEKLFF
>TRBV6-5|NA|NA|TRBJ2-7
TGTGCCAGCCAGGGAACAAGCTCTCATTACGAGCAGTACTTC
CASQGTSSHYEQYF